This T cell receptor (beta chain) was sequenced in a study of blood T cells in healthy people across ages. This clonotype came up a few times. Germline V gives CDR1 SEHNR, CDR2 FQNEAQ (reference sequence). The V gene end was trimmed by 2 bases and the J gene end by 5 bases; junction bases not matched to a gene: 9. The CDR3 covers 17 residues. Through a sample-barcoded 5' primer and a J-beta primer mix, a second PCR was run for roughly 7 to 12 cycles. TCRdb reprocessed the 5' RACE reads with MiXCR, giving one entry per CDR3 protein. The sample holds 600,000 to 800,000 distinct CDR3 sequences; under 25% are singletons and the top ten take about 3.6%.

The receptor comes from a man between 65 and 85 years old in good health. This chain uses TRBV7-9 with TRBJ2-1, with 10 nucleotides matching TRBD2. The sequencing sample was made of blood. The CDR3 sequence is CASSLFRGLAKNNEQFF. CDR3 nucleotides: TGTGCCAGCAGCTTATTCAGGGGACTAGCGAAAAACAATGAGCAGTTCTTC.